The clone carrying this T cell receptor (beta chain) came up a few times. These data belong to a study of beta chain features in type 1 diabetes. What was sequenced were expressed TCRB transcripts, since all of the isolated RNA had been reverse transcribed. Data came from immunoSEQ multiplex PCR; TCRdb stores just in-frame clones and leaves some out. The profile shows about 130,000 clones, approximately 9.2% of them singletons. V lost 4 bases, J lost 2 bases, and 7 bases stayed unmatched. Germline CDR1 is SGDLS and CDR2 is YYNGEE. The CDR3 contains 15 residues. Sequencing was carried out using central memory CD4+ T cells from blood. The chain uses TRBV9 and TRBJ2-7, with 9 bases lining up with TRBD2. The clonotype was recovered from a man between 18 and 29 years old in good health. The CDR3 sequence is CASSKGSGGTYEQYF. The CDR3 DNA is TGTGCCAGCAGCAAGGGTAGCGGGGGCACCTACGAGCAGTACTTC.